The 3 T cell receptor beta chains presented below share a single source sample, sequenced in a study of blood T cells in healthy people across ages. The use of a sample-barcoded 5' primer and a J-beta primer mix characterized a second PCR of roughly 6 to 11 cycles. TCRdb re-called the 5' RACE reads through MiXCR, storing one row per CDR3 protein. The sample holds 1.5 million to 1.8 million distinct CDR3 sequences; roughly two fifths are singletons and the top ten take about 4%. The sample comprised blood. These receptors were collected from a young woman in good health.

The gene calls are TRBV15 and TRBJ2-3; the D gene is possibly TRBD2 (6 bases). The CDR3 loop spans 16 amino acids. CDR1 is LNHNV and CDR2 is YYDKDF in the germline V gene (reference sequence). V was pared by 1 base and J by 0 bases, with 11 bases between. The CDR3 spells CATSRGTTRSTDTQYF. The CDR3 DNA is TGTGCCACCAGCAGAGGAACGACTAGGAGCACAGATACGCAGTATTTT.

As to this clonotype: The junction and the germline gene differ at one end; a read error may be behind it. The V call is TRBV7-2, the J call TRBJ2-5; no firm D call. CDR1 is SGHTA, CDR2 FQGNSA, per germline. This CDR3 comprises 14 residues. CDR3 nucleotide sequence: TGTGCCAGCAGCCGATCCGATACCCAAGAGGCCCAGTACTTC. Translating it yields CASSRSDTQEAQYF.

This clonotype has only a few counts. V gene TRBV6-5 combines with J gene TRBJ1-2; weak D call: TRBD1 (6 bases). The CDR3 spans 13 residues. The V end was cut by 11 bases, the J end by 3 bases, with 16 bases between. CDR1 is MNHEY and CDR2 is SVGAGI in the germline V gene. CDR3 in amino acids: CACKRGDDYGYTF. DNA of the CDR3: TGTGCCTGTAAAAGGGGGGACGACTATGGCTACACCTTC.